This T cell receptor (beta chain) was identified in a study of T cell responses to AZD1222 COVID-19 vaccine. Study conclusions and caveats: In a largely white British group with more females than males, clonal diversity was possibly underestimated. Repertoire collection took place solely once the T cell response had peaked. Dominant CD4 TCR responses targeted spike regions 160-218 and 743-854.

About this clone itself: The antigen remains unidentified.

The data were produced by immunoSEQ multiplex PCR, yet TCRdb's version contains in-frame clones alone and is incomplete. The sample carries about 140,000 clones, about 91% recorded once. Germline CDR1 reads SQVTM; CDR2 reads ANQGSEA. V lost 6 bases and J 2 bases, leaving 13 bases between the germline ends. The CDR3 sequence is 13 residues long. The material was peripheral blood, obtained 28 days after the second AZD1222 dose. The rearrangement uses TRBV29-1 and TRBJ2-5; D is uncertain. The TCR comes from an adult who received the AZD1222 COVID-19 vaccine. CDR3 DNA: TGCAGCGTGGGCGGACGGATACAAGAGACCCAGTACTTC. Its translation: CSVGGRIQETQYF. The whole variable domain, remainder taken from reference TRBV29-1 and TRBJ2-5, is SAVISQKPSRDICQRGTSLTIQCQVDSQVTMMFWYRQQPGQSLTLIATANQGSEATYESGFVIDKFPISRPNLTFSTLTVSNMSPEDSSIYLCSVGGRIQETQYFGPGTRLLVL.